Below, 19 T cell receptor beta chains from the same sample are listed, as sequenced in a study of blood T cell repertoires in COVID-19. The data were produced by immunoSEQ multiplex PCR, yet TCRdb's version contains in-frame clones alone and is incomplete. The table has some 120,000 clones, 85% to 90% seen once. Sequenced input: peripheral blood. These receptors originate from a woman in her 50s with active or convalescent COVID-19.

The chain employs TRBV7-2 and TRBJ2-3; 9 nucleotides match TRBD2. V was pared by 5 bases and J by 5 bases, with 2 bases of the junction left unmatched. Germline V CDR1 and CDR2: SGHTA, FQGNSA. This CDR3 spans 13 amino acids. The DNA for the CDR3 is TGTGCCAGCAGCCAACTAGCGGGAGATACGCAGTATTTT. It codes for CASSQLAGDTQYF.

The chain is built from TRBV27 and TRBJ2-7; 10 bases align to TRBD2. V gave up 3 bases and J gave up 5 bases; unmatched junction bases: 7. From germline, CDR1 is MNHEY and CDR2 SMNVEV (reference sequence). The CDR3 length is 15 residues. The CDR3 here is CASSFWASGSHEQYF. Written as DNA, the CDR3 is TGTGCCAGCAGTTTTTGGGCTAGCGGGAGCCACGAGCAGTACTTC.

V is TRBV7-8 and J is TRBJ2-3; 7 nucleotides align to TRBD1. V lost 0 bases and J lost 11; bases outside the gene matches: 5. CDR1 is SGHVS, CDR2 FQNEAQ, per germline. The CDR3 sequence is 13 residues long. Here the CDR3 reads CASSLATGSRQYF. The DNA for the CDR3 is TGTGCCAGCAGCTTAGCGACAGGGAGTCGGCAGTATTTT.

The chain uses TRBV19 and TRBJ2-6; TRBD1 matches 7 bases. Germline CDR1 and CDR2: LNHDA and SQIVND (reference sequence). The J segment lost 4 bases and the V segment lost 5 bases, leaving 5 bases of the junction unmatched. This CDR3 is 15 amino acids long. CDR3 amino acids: CASSAGGSGANVLTF. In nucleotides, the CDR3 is TGTGCCAGTAGTGCAGGGGGTTCGGGGGCCAACGTCCTGACTTTC.

CDR3 bases: TGTGCCAGCTGGAGGCAGCTAGCGGATTACAATGAGCAGTTCTTC. This codes for CASWRQLADYNEQFF. J is TRBJ2-1 and V is TRBV2; 7 positions agree with TRBD2. Germline CDR1 is SNHLY and CDR2 is FYNNEI. The ends lost 8 bases at V and 4 bases at J; junction bases unmatched: 11. This CDR3 region has 15 residues. Looking up the rest from reference TRBV2 and TRBJ2-1 gives the full variable domain: EPEVTQTPSHQVTQMGQEVILRCVPISNHLYFYWYRQILGQKVEFLVSFYNNEISEKSEIFDDQFSVERPDGSNFTLKIRSTKLEDSAMYFCASWRQLADYNEQFFGPGTRLTVL.

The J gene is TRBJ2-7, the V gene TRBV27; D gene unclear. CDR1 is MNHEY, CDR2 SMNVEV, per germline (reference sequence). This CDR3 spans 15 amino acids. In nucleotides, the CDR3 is TGTGCAAAACCCCGACTGCAAAAGGTAGTCTACGAGCAGTACTTC. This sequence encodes CAKPRLQKVVYEQYF.

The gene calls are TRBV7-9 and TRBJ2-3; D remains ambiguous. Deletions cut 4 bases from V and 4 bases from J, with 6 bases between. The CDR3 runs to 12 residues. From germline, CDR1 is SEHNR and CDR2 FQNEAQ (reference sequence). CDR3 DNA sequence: TGTGCCAGCAGCTCCTCCCCAGATACGCAGTATTTT. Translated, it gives CASSSSPDTQYF.

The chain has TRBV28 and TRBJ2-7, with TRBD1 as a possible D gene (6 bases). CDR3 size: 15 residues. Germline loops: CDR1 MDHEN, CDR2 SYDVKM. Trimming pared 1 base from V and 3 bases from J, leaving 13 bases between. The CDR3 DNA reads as TGTGCCAGCAGTTTATCGTCAGGGGCCCTCTACGAGCAGTACTTC. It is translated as CASSLSSGALYEQYF.

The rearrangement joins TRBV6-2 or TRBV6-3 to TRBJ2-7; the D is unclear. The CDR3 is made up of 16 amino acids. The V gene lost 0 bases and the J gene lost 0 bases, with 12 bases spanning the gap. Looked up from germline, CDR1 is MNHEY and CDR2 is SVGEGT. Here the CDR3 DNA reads TGTGCCAGCAGTTACTCCGGCGCGGCACCCTCCTACGAGCAGTACTTC. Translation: CASSYSGAAPSYEQYF.

The CDR3: CASSLTITQGGAFF. The DNA for the CDR3 is TGTGCCAGCAGCCTTACCATTACACAGGGAGGGGCTTTCTTT. The V and J genes are TRBV6-5 and TRBJ1-1; maybe TRBD1 (6 bases). Per the germline V gene, CDR1 is MNHEY and CDR2 is SVGAGI. Trimming shortened V by 6 bases and J by 11 bases, and 22 bases separated the two germline ends. This CDR3 has 14 amino acids.

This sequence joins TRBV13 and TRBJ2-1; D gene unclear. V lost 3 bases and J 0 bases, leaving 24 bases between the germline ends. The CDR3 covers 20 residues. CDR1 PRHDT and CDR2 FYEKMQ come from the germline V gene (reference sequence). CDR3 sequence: CASSFLGPDRPYSSYNEQFF. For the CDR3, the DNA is TGTGCCAGCAGCTTTTTGGGCCCCGACCGCCCCTATAGCTCCTACAATGAGCAGTTCTTC.

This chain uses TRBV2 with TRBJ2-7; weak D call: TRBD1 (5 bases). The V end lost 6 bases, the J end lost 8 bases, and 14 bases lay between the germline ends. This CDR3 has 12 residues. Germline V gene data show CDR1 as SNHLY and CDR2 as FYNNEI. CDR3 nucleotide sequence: TGTGCCAGCAGCGTAGGGGATCGGCAGCAGTACTTC. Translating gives CASSVGDRQQYF.

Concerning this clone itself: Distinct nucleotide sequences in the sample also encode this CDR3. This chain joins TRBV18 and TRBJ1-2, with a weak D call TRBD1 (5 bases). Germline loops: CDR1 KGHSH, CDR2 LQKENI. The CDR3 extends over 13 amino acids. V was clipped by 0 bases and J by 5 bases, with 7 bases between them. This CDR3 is CASSPPGGYGYTF. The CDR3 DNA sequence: TGTGCCAGCTCACCACCCGGGGGTTATGGCTACACCTTC. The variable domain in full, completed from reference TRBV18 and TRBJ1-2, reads NAGVMQNPRHLVRRRGQEARLRCSPMKGHSHVYWYRQLPEEGLKFMVYLQKENIIDESGMPKERFSAEFPKEGPSILRIQQVVRGDSAAYFCASSPPGGYGYTFGSGTRLTVV.

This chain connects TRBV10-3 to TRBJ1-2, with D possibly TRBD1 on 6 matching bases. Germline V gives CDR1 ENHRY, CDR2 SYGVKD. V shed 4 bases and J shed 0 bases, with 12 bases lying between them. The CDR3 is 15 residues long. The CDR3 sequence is CAISAEGGANYGYTF. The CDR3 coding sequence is TGTGCCATCAGTGCCGAGGGGGGGGCTAACTATGGCTACACCTTC.

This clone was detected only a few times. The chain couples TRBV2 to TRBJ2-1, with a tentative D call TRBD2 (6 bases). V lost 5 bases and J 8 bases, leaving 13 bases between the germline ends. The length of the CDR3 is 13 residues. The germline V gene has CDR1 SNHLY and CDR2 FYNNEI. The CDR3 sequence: CASSRWRDYEQFF. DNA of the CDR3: TGTGCCAGCAGTAGGTGGCGGGACTATGAGCAGTTCTTC.

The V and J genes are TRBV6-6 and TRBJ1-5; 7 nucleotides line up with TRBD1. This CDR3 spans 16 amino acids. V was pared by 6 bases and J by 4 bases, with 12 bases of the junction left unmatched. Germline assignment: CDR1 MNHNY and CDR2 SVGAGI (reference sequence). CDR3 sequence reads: CASSYLDRVGNQPQHF. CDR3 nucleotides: TGTGCCAGCAGCTACCTTGACAGGGTGGGAAATCAGCCCCAGCATTTT.

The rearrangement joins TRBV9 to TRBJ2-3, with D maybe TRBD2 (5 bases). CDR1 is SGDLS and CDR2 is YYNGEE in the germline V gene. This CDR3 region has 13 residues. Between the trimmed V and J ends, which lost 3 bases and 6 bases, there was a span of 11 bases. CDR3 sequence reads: CASSGRQRDTQYF. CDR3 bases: TGTGCCAGCAGCGGGAGGCAAAGGGATACGCAGTATTTT. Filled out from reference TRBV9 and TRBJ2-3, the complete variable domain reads DSGVTQTPKHLITATGQRVTLRCSPRSGDLSVYWYQQSLDQGLQFLIQYYNGEERAKGNILERFSAQQFPDLHSELNLSSLELGDSALYFCASSGRQRDTQYFGPGTRLTVL.

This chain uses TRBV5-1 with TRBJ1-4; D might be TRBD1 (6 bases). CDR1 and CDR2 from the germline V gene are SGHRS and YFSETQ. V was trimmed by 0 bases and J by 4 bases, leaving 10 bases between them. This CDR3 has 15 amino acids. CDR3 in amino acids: CASSLGDMVNEKLFF. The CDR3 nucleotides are TGCGCCAGCAGCTTGGGGGACATGGTTAATGAAAAACTGTTTTTT.

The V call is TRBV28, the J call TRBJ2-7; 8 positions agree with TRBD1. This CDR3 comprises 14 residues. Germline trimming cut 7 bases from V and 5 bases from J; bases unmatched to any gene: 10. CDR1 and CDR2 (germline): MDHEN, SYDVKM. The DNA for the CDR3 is TGTGCCAGCATAAGCCCGGGACAGGCTGACGAGCAGTACTTC. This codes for CASISPGQADEQYF.